These 30 T cell receptor beta chains came from one sample sequenced in a study of CD8+CD57+ T cells in acquired aplastic anemia. The TCR beta profiling, which covered VDJ combination and CDR3 sequence, was carried out using genomic DNA as the template. Each CDR3 protein gets one entry after TCRdb re-called the reads with MiXCR. The table includes under 200,000 distinct CDR3 sequences, over 70% detected once. Individuals selected for sequencing had exhibited CD8+CD57+ cell expansion on flow cytometry. The sample was sorted CD4+, CD8+, or CD8+CD57+ T cells (not recorded which) from PBMCs. The receptors here all came from a human donor with aplastic anemia.

The rearrangement joins TRBV25-1 to TRBJ1-2; D ambiguous. V lost 3 bases to trimming and J lost 0 bases, with 14 bases between them. The CDR3 runs 16 residues. Germline values: CDR1 MGHDK, CDR2 SYGVNS. The CDR3 is CASSEGARETNYGYTF. CDR3 sequence (DNA): TGTGCCAGCAGTGAGGGTGCTAGGGAGACTAACTATGGCTACACCTTC.

Points on this clonotype: This CDR3 fails to terminate in the conserved phenylalanine or tryptophan, so it likely reflects a read error. The chain joins TRBV2 to TRBJ1-6; perhaps TRBD1 as D (6 bases). The CDR3 contains 15 residues. Germline loops: CDR1 SNHLY, CDR2 FYNNEI. V shed 6 bases and J shed 10 bases, with 19 bases lying between them. The CDR3: CASSLVPGGGSPLHS. For the CDR3, the DNA is TGTGCCAGCAGCTTGGTACCCGGGGGCGGCTCACCCCTCCACTCT.

This clonotype was found once. J is TRBJ1-3 and V is TRBV19; D is unclear. V gave up 9 bases and J gave up 0 bases, with 9 bases separating them. Germline CDR1 reads LNHDA; CDR2 reads SQIVND (reference sequence). There are 13 residues in the CDR3. The CDR3 is CASGLNSGNTIYF. CDR3 DNA: TGTGCCAGCGGACTGAACTCTGGAAACACCATATATTTT.

The V call is TRBV6-4, the J call TRBJ2-5, with D perhaps matching TRBD1 (6 bases). The germline V gene encodes CDR1 MRHNA and CDR2 SNTAGT. The CDR3 is 14 amino acids. Trimming removed 0 bases from V and 11 bases from J, with 16 bases in between. The CDR3 bases are TGTGCCAGCAGTGACTCTCTGGGGGCAGATACGCAGTACTTC. Translated: CASSDSLGADTQYF.

This clonotype was picked up many times. The chain links TRBV6-2 or TRBV6-3 to TRBJ2-7, with TRBD1 identical over 8 bases. The germline V gene has CDR1 MNHEY and CDR2 SVGEGT. The CDR3 is 16 amino acids. After removal of 0 bases from V and 4 bases from J, the junction contained 8 bases not matched to a gene. The CDR3 region is CASSYSTRTGGYEQYV. CDR3 DNA sequence: TGTGCCAGCAGTTACTCGACGAGAACAGGGGGATACGAGCAGTACGTC.

This clonotype showed up many times. This rearrangement joins TRBV10-2 to TRBJ2-7; D is ambiguous. Trimming removed 6 bases from V and 2 bases from J, with 5 bases in between. Per the germline V gene, CDR1 is WSHSY and CDR2 is SAAADI. The CDR3 is made up of 11 amino acids. The CDR3 DNA reads as TGCGCCAGCAGGGGGACCTACGAGCAGTACTTC. Its protein product is CASRGTYEQYF.

V gene TRBV4-1 combines with J gene TRBJ2-7; the D gene is possibly TRBD2 (6 bases). Germline V gene sequence: CDR1 MGHRA, CDR2 YSYEKL. Trimming took 4 bases from V and 1 from J, leaving 17 bases between them. The CDR3 contains 16 residues. The CDR3 coding sequence is TGCGCCAGCAGCCCCCTCCCGCGGGGTAGGTCCTACGAGCAGTACTTC. It translates to CASSPLPRGRSYEQYF.

CDR3 sequence: CAISESQESRETQYF. Written as DNA, the CDR3 is TGTGCCATCAGTGAGTCGCAGGAATCAAGGGAGACCCAGTACTTC. V gene TRBV10-3 combines with J gene TRBJ2-5; the D is unclear. V lost 0 bases, J lost 5 bases, and 13 bases lay in between. CDR3 length: 15 amino acids. Germline CDR1 reads ENHRY; CDR2 reads SYGVKD.

The V and J genes are TRBV10-3 and TRBJ2-7; 10 bases match TRBD2. Germline V gene lookup returns CDR1 ENHRY and CDR2 SYGVKD. The ends lost 3 bases at V and 5 bases at J; junction bases unmatched: 19. The CDR3 consists of 19 residues. The CDR3, as DNA: TGTGCCATCAGTGACCACAACCTAGCGGGGGAGCTACGTAGAAACGAGCAGTACTTC. Residues: CAISDHNLAGELRRNEQYF.

The chain joins TRBV7-9 to TRBJ2-7, with D perhaps TRBD2 (6 bases). V shed 5 bases and J shed 1 base, with 12 bases lying between them. The length of the CDR3 is 14 residues. Per the germline V gene, CDR1 is SEHNR and CDR2 is FQNEAQ (reference sequence). The CDR3 nucleotides are TGTGCCAGCAGCGTTTTAGCGGTATCCTACGAGCAGTACTTC. It specifies CASSVLAVSYEQYF.

This rearrangement joins TRBV11-2 to TRBJ2-6, with D hard to call. The CDR3 length is 15 residues. In germline, CDR1 is SGHAT, CDR2 FQNNGV. The V end lost 0 bases, the J end lost 2 bases, and 5 bases lay between the germline ends. In DNA form, the CDR3 reads TGTGCCAGCAGCTTAGAGGGGACTGGGGCCAACGTCCTGACTTTC. Translation gives CASSLEGTGANVLTF.

This clonotype has just one count. V is TRBV24-1 and J is TRBJ2-1; perhaps TRBD2 as D (5 bases). V was shortened by 2 bases and J by 7 bases, with 11 bases between the two germline ends. Per germline, CDR1 KGHDR and CDR2 SFDVKD. This CDR3 has 14 residues. CDR3: CATSDSWGVNEQFF. Written as DNA, the CDR3 is TGTGCCACCAGTGATTCGTGGGGAGTGAATGAGCAGTTCTTC.

On this clonotype itself: The conserved phenylalanine or tryptophan is not found at the CDR3 terminus, so this likely reflects a read error. The chain employs TRBV20-1 and TRBJ2-5, with D unresolved. The CDR3 length is 14 residues. Germline-derived CDR1 and CDR2 are DFQATT and SNEGSKA (reference sequence). Written as DNA, the CDR3 is TGTAGTGCTAGAGATGGGTCAGGTCAAGAGACCCAGTACCTC. This sequence encodes CSARDGSGQETQYL.

V and J are TRBV7-2 and TRBJ2-1, with D unresolved. Between the trimmed V and J ends, which lost 1 base and 12 bases, there was a span of 22 bases. The CDR3 spans 16 residues. Per germline, CDR1 SGHTA and CDR2 FQGNSA. This chain's CDR3 is CASSLGIGISYNTQFF. CDR3 bases: TGTGCCAGCAGCTTAGGAATAGGGATATCCTACAATACGCAGTTCTTC.

Worth noting for this clonotype: An end of the junction differs from the germline gene, which may be a read error. V gene TRBV19 combines with J gene TRBJ2-1; D is possibly TRBD2 (6 bases). Germline CDR1 is LNHDA and CDR2 is SQIVND (reference sequence). This CDR3 contains 15 residues. The DNA for the CDR3 is TGTGCCAGTAGTATTTTTGCGGGGAACTACAGTGAGCAGTTCTTC. It translates to CASSIFAGNYSEQFF.

This clonotype has just a few counts. The chain carries TRBV25-1 and TRBJ1-2; TRBD1 matches at 12 bases. Germline V gene data show CDR1 as MGHDK and CDR2 as SYGVNS. The CDR3 sequence is 16 residues long. V dropped 2 bases and J dropped 5; count of bases not matched to a gene: 6. The CDR3 spells CASSEHGDRGHYGYTF. The CDR3 DNA reads TGTGCCAGCAGTGAACACGGGGACAGGGGGCATTATGGCTACACCTTC.

J is TRBJ1-1 and V is TRBV19; D gene uncertain. CDR1 and CDR2 (germline): LNHDA, SQIVND (reference sequence). V lost 8 bases to trimming and J lost 0 bases, with 10 bases between them. The CDR3 contains 13 residues. The DNA for the CDR3 is TGTGCCAGTGCCGTTATCCTGAACACTGAAGCTTTCTTT. Encoded protein: CASAVILNTEAFF.

The chain is built from TRBV10-3 and TRBJ1-6; perhaps TRBD1 as D (5 bases). Germline CDR1 is ENHRY and CDR2 is SYGVKD. The CDR3 length is 13 residues. The ends were cut back, 0 bases at V and 11 bases at J, with 8 bases in the middle. CDR3 sequence reads: CAISESGAAPLHF. The DNA of the CDR3 is TGTGCCATCAGTGAGTCTGGGGCAGCACCCCTCCACTTT.

This clonotype was seen ten or more times. J is TRBJ1-1 and V is TRBV20-1; D is ambiguous. Germline V gene sequence: CDR1 DFQATT, CDR2 SNEGSKA (reference sequence). CDR3 length: 13 residues. Trimming pared 0 bases from V and 4 bases from J, leaving 9 bases between. The CDR3 nucleotides are TGCAGTGCTAGAGATTTGGGCGGCACTGAAGCTTTCTTT. Translation gives CSARDLGGTEAFF.

V and J are TRBV10-3 and TRBJ1-1, with TRBD1 matching 12 bases. The CDR3 runs to 16 residues. Germline V lookup: CDR1 ENHRY, CDR2 SYGVKD. Losses at the gene ends were 6 bases for V and 2 bases for J; bases not matched to a gene: 7. CDR3 amino acids: CAIRDGTGGENTEAFF. Here the CDR3 DNA reads TGTGCCATCAGGGATGGGACAGGGGGCGAAAACACTGAAGCTTTCTTT.

The chain has TRBV24-1 and TRBJ2-5; 11 bases agree with TRBD1. The CDR3 sequence is 17 residues long. In germline, CDR1 is KGHDR, CDR2 SFDVKD. V shed 4 bases and J 4 bases; nucleotides not matched to a gene: 10. The CDR3 protein is CATSEPPGQGDGETQYF. The CDR3 DNA reads as TGTGCCACCAGTGAGCCTCCGGGACAGGGGGATGGAGAGACCCAGTACTTC.

This clonotype was picked up a small number of times. The gene calls are TRBV11-2 and TRBJ1-2; TRBD1 might be the D (5 bases). Trimming removed 1 base from V and 8 bases from J, with 8 bases in between. CDR3 length: 12 amino acids. The germline V gene encodes CDR1 SGHAT and CDR2 FQNNGV. The CDR3 here is CASSLGGVGYTF. In DNA form, the CDR3 reads TGTGCCAGCAGCTTAGGAGGGGTCGGCTACACCTTC.

The chain recombines TRBV2 with TRBJ1-6; D call uncertain. V dropped 4 bases and J dropped 11 bases, with 12 bases sitting between them. The CDR3 spans 13 residues. Germline V gene sequence: CDR1 SNHLY, CDR2 FYNNEI. CDR3 residues: CASSAEGGPPLHF. CDR3 sequence (DNA): TGTGCCAGCAGTGCGGAGGGAGGGCCACCCCTCCACTTT.

CDR3 nucleotide sequence: TGTGCCAGCAGCCAGGGCCGAGGAACGGGAGGAGTGGAGACCCAGTACTTC. As protein: CASSQGRGTGGVETQYF. The V and J genes are TRBV14 and TRBJ2-5, with 7 positions matching TRBD2. The J segment lost 5 bases and the V segment lost 3 bases, leaving 15 bases of the junction unmatched. In germline, CDR1 is SGHDN, CDR2 FVKESK. CDR3 length: 17 residues.

V is TRBV3-1 and J is TRBJ2-2, with 10 bases that match TRBD2. J lost 3 bases, V lost 6 bases, and 16 bases had no gene match. CDR3 size: 19 residues. Germline CDR1 and CDR2: LGHDT and YNNKEL (reference sequence). CDR3 nucleotides: TGTGCCAGCAGGGCTATGGTTCCTAGCGGGAGAGCGGACACCGGGGAGCTGTTTTTT. Protein product: CASRAMVPSGRADTGELFF. Variable domain in full (rest from reference TRBV3-1 and TRBJ2-2): DTAVSQTPKYLVTQMGNDKSIKCEQNLGHDTMYWYKQDSKKFLKIMFSYNNKELIINETVPNRFSPKSPDKAHLNLHINSLELGDSAVYFCASRAMVPSGRADTGELFFGEGSRLTVL.

J is TRBJ2-5 and V is TRBV20-1, with D possibly TRBD1 on 6 matching bases. Trimming removed 2 bases at V and 1 base at J, with 14 bases between. CDR1 is DFQATT, CDR2 SNEGSKA, per germline (reference sequence). The CDR3 extends over 15 amino acids. For the CDR3, the DNA is TGCAGTGCTAGAAACTACCGGGACACCCAAGAGACCCAGTACTTC. This gives the protein CSARNYRDTQETQYF.

The genes are TRBV29-1 and TRBJ2-7; D possibly corresponds to TRBD1 (5 bases). V lost 7 bases to trimming and J lost 0 bases, with 13 bases between them. The V gene's germline CDR1 is SQVTM and CDR2 ANQGSEA. The CDR3 length is 13 residues. The CDR3 reads CSGRAQGSYEQYF. The CDR3, as DNA: TGCAGCGGTAGGGCCCAGGGCTCCTACGAGCAGTACTTC.

The J gene is TRBJ2-1, the V gene TRBV6-2 or TRBV6-3, with D possibly being TRBD2 (5 bases). Germline loops: CDR1 MNHEY, CDR2 SVGEGT. V was shortened by 2 bases and J by 8 bases, with 16 bases between the two germline ends. CDR3 size: 15 residues. CDR3 sequence: CASSYPPKEVHEQFF. CDR3 in DNA: TGTGCCAGCAGTTACCCCCCTAAGGAGGTTCATGAGCAGTTCTTC.

V usage is TRBV19 and J usage is TRBJ1-1; no reliable D call. Looked up from germline, CDR1 is LNHDA and CDR2 is SQIVND (reference sequence). V lost 0 bases and J lost 1, with 9 bases in between. The CDR3 length is 15 residues. The chain's CDR3 is CASSIEGRPNTEAFF. The CDR3 coding sequence is TGTGCCAGTAGTATAGAAGGGCGGCCGAACACTGAAGCTTTCTTT.

This clonotype was seen just once. The rearrangement links TRBV7-8 to TRBJ1-1, with 8 bases matching TRBD1. The CDR3 is 12 residues long. In germline, CDR1 is SGHVS, CDR2 FQNEAQ. J was trimmed by 11 bases and V by 5 bases; bases with no gene match: 7. CDR3 nucleotide sequence: TGTGCCAGCAGCATCGCGGGACAGGAGGCTTTCTTT. Its protein product is CASSIAGQEAFF.